Shown below are 12 T cell receptor beta chains from a single sample sequenced in a study of cytomegalovirus exposure and HLA in healthy donors. Vbeta (60) and Jbeta (13) primers were used in the PCR. The repertoire was sequenced with immunoSEQ multiplex PCR; TCRdb's copy has only in-frame clones and lacks some. Of some 120,000 clones in the sample, approximately 75% were seen once. Sequencing input: PBMCs. These TCRs come from a man younger than 40 in good health and CMV-seronegative.

The chain combines TRBV5-6 with TRBJ2-2, with no clear D. Trimming stripped 4 bases from V and 1 base from J, with 14 bases between. Germline CDR1 SGHDT, CDR2 YYEEEE. The CDR3 is 16 amino acids. The CDR3 nucleotides read TGTGCCAGCAGCCGCAAGGTGGGCAGGAACACCGGGGAGCTGTTTTTT. It codes for CASSRKVGRNTGELFF.

This chain connects TRBV4-2 to TRBJ2-2, with 11 bases fitting TRBD2. This CDR3 region has 17 residues. Trimming took 0 bases from V and 4 from J; bases not matched to a gene: 4. CDR1 is LGHNA, CDR2 YNFKEQ, per germline. In DNA, the CDR3 is TGTGCCAGCAGCCAAGACCCTACTAGCGGGGGCACCGGGGAGCTGTTTTTT. Protein sequence: CASSQDPTSGGTGELFF.

V gene TRBV2 combines with J gene TRBJ2-3; 13 bases fit TRBD2. The V gene's germline CDR1 is SNHLY and CDR2 FYNNEI. Losses at the gene ends were 4 bases for V and 6 bases for J; bases not matched to a gene: 4. This CDR3 contains 15 residues. CDR3 region: CASSGLAGGGDTQYF. As DNA, the CDR3 is TGTGCCAGCAGTGGACTAGCGGGGGGAGGGGATACGCAGTATTTT.

This clone has a handful of counts. The CDR3 loop is CASSVSGQGLGKLFF. DNA of the CDR3: TGTGCCAGCAGTGTAAGTGGACAGGGCCTAGGAAAACTGTTTTTT. This chain connects TRBV6-1 to TRBJ1-4; 8 nucleotides match TRBD1. V dropped 4 bases and J dropped 10; count of bases not matched to a gene: 11. Looked up from germline, CDR1 is MNHNS and CDR2 is SASEGT. The CDR3 spans 15 residues.

V gene TRBV11-2 combines with J gene TRBJ2-3, with unresolved D. Looked up from germline, CDR1 is SGHAT and CDR2 is FQNNGV. The CDR3 spans 14 residues. Trimming took off 5 bases at V and 0 bases at J, with 9 bases between the two ends. For the CDR3, the DNA is TGTGCCAGCAGCCCGTCGACAAGCACAGATACGCAGTATTTT. This sequence encodes CASSPSTSTDTQYF.

The rearrangement links TRBV6-6 to TRBJ1-5; 9 bases map to TRBD1. The CDR3 spans 16 residues. CDR1 is MNHNY, CDR2 SVGAGI, per germline (reference sequence). The V and J ends lost 2 bases and 4 bases, in that order; junction bases with no gene match: 6. The CDR3 nucleotides are TGTGCCAGCAGTTACGGGACAGGGATTAGGAATCAGCCCCAGCATTTT. It codes for CASSYGTGIRNQPQHF.

The chain uses TRBV18 and TRBJ1-2; D perhaps matches TRBD1 (6 bases). Germline CDR1 KGHSH, CDR2 LQKENI. CDR3 length equals 13 residues. The germline V and J ends were trimmed by 8 bases and 3 bases, with 13 bases remaining between them. The CDR3, as DNA: TGTGCCAGCCCCCTCCGGACAGACTATGGCTACACCTTC. Its translation is CASPLRTDYGYTF.

The chain joins TRBV7-9 to TRBJ2-2; D might be TRBD1 (5 bases). Germline CDR1 SEHNR, CDR2 FQNEAQ (reference sequence). V lost 6 bases to trimming and J lost 2 bases, with 19 bases between them. The CDR3 has 17 residues. CDR3 residues: CASSLGLQVTNTGELFF. Written as DNA, the CDR3 is TGTGCCAGCAGTTTGGGGTTACAGGTTACTAACACCGGGGAGCTGTTTTTT.

V and J are TRBV7-9 and TRBJ2-5; perhaps TRBD2 as D (5 bases). This CDR3 is built from 15 residues. Trimming removed 1 base at V and 2 bases at J, with 11 bases between. Germline assignment: CDR1 SEHNR and CDR2 FQNEAQ (reference sequence). The CDR3 DNA reads TGTGCCAGCAGCTTAGAACGGGGAAAGCAAGAGACCCAGTACTTC. Encoded protein: CASSLERGKQETQYF.

CDR3 amino acids: CASSQTGMLNEKLFF. CDR3 in DNA: TGTGCCAGCAGCCAGACAGGGATGCTTAATGAAAAACTGTTTTTT. The genes are TRBV28 and TRBJ1-4, with 7 bases fitting TRBD1. The CDR3 contains 15 residues. Trimming cost V 6 bases and J 4 bases; bases outside gene matches: 8. The germline gives CDR1 MDHEN, CDR2 SYDVKM.

This chain uses TRBV4-3 with TRBJ1-6; D call uncertain. CDR3 length equals 14 residues. From germline, CDR1 is LGHNA and CDR2 YSLEER. V was shortened by 4 bases and J by 7 bases, with 11 bases between the two germline ends. DNA of the CDR3: TGCGCCAGCAGCCCTTCTGAGGGAAATTCACCCCTCCACTTT. Protein sequence: CASSPSEGNSPLHF.

The chain employs TRBV19 and TRBJ2-7; TRBD2 agrees at 7 bases. V was pared by 4 bases and J by 3 bases, with 3 bases of the junction left unmatched. The CDR3 consists of 13 residues. Per the germline V gene, CDR1 is LNHDA and CDR2 is SQIVND (reference sequence). The CDR3 reads CASSRGGFYEQYF. Written as DNA, the CDR3 is TGTGCCAGTAGTAGGGGAGGGTTCTACGAGCAGTACTTC.